One sample yielded the 26 T cell receptor beta chains listed below, sequenced in a study of cytomegalovirus exposure and HLA in healthy donors. The PCR had 60 Vbeta and 13 Jbeta primers. Generated by immunoSEQ multiplex PCR, the TCRdb table keeps only in-frame clones and is missing some. The table shows more than 110,000 clones, with about three quarters occurring only once. Specimen: PBMCs. Receptor source: a male donor in good health and CMV-seronegative.

As to this clone: The junction shows a germline mismatch at one end, possibly a read error. This sequence joins TRBV7-7 and TRBJ2-7; 10 nucleotides align to TRBD2. Germline CDR1 SSHAT, CDR2 FNYEAQ (reference sequence). This CDR3 is built from 13 residues. As DNA, the CDR3 is TGTGCTAGCAGCATAGCGGGGGGCTACGAGCAGTACTTC. Its translation: CASSIAGGYEQYF.

The chain employs TRBV5-1 and TRBJ2-7, with D tentatively TRBD2 (6 bases). The CDR3 is 14 amino acids. V was cut by 4 bases and J by 6 bases, with 17 bases left in between. CDR1 and CDR2 (germline): SGHRS, YFSETQ. The CDR3: CASSMDLKAGEQYF. The CDR3 DNA is TGCGCCAGCAGCATGGACCTGAAAGCGGGCGAGCAGTACTTC. The whole variable domain, remainder taken from reference TRBV5-1 and TRBJ2-7, is KAGVTQTPRYLIKTRGQQVTLSCSPISGHRSVSWYQQTPGQGLQFLFEYFSETQRNKGNFPGRFSGRQFSNSRSEMNVSTLELGDSALYLCASSMDLKAGEQYFGPGTRLTVT.

This chain links TRBV7-3 with TRBJ2-7, with D possibly being TRBD2 (5 bases). V was pared by 5 bases and J by 1 base, with 12 bases between. The V gene's germline CDR1 is SGHTA and CDR2 FQGTGA. The CDR3 consists of 14 residues. CDR3 nucleotide sequence: TGTGCCAGCAGCCCGGAGGCGCAGTCCTACGAGCAGTACTTC. Its translation is CASSPEAQSYEQYF.

V gene TRBV11-1 combines with J gene TRBJ2-1, with 9 bases identical to TRBD2. This CDR3 comprises 15 residues. The ends lost 1 base at V and 15 bases at J; junction bases unmatched: 13. CDR1 is SGHAT and CDR2 is FQDESV in the germline V gene (reference sequence). The CDR3 sequence is CASSLVSASGEFPFF. The DNA for the CDR3 is TGTGCCAGCAGCTTAGTCAGTGCTAGCGGGGAGTTTCCGTTCTTC.

CDR3 DNA: TGTGCCAGCAGCTTAGGGAGGCGGGGGCAGCAGTACTTC. This translates into CASSLGRRGQQYF. The chain couples TRBV13 to TRBJ2-7, with a possible D match to TRBD2 (7 bases). Germline loops: CDR1 PRHDT, CDR2 FYEKMQ (reference sequence). This CDR3 comprises 13 residues. V was pared by 0 bases and J by 8 bases, with 11 bases between.

V and J are TRBV7-6 and TRBJ2-1; 13 bases align to TRBD2. V was pared by 1 base and J by 4 bases, with 1 base of the junction left unmatched. Looked up from germline, CDR1 is SGHVS and CDR2 is FNYEAQ. This CDR3 has 16 residues. The CDR3 is CASSLGTSGGYNEQFF. The CDR3 DNA sequence: TGTGCCAGCAGCTTAGGGACTAGCGGGGGATACAATGAGCAGTTCTTC.

About this clone itself: Other nucleotide sequences in the sample specify the same CDR3. This rearrangement joins TRBV9 to TRBJ1-1; no definite D call. CDR1 and CDR2 from the germline V gene are SGDLS and YYNGEE. The CDR3 has 13 residues. Deletions cut 0 bases from V and 1 base from J, with 4 bases between. CDR3 coding DNA: TGTGCCAGCAGCGTAGATAGGAACACTGAAGCTTTCTTT. Protein product: CASSVDRNTEAFF.

This chain connects TRBV6-6 to TRBJ2-7; a weak D match, TRBD2 (6 bases). The V end lost 7 bases, the J end lost 0 bases, and 13 bases lay between the germline ends. The CDR3 extends over 14 amino acids. Germline V gives CDR1 MNHNY, CDR2 SVGAGI (reference sequence). In DNA form, the CDR3 reads TGTGCCAGCACTTGGGACTTTAGCTCCTACGAGCAGTACTTC. Protein: CASTWDFSSYEQYF.

The V and J genes are TRBV18 and TRBJ1-4, with 7 bases fitting TRBD1. The CDR3 is 15 residues long. Germline CDR1 is KGHSH and CDR2 is LQKENI. With 1 base clipped from V and 6 bases from J, the junction kept 5 bases outside the gene matches. For the CDR3, the DNA is TGTGCCAGCTCACCACAAAGGGGGCTGGATGAAAAACTGTTTTTT. Translating it yields CASSPQRGLDEKLFF.

This chain joins TRBV9 and TRBJ2-7, with 8 bases that match TRBD2. Germline CDR1 and CDR2: SGDLS and YYNGEE. V dropped 4 bases and J dropped 7; count of bases not matched to a gene: 13. This CDR3 is 15 amino acids long. Here the CDR3 reads CASSIRATTGGEQYF. The DNA of the CDR3 is TGTGCCAGCAGCATCCGGGCCACGACGGGGGGGGAGCAGTACTTC.

This chain links TRBV6-4 with TRBJ1-4, with D tentatively TRBD1 (6 bases). The CDR3 runs to 14 residues. In germline, CDR1 is MRHNA, CDR2 SNTAGT. Trimming left V 6 bases short and J 6 bases short, with 14 bases between. The CDR3 protein is CASRGTGRDEKLFF. CDR3 sequence (DNA): TGTGCCAGCAGGGGAACAGGGAGGGATGAAAAACTGTTTTTT.

The chain carries TRBV25-1 and TRBJ2-2; TRBD2 agrees at 10 bases. The CDR3 runs to 16 residues. Germline V gene lookup returns CDR1 MGHDK and CDR2 SYGVNS. With 6 bases clipped from V and 7 bases from J, the junction kept 11 bases outside the gene matches. Written as DNA, the CDR3 is TGTGCCAGCAGACCCCCTAGCGGGAGCAATAGCGGGGAGCTGTTTTTT. Translating it yields CASRPPSGSNSGELFF.

This clone was detected a few times. V gene TRBV5-8 combines with J gene TRBJ2-1; TRBD2 matches at 13 bases. V was clipped by 3 bases and J by 7 bases; unmatched bases: 7. This CDR3 comprises 16 residues. The germline CDR1 and CDR2 sequences are SGHTS and YDEGEE. The CDR3, as DNA: TGTGCCAGCAGCTCGTCCGGACTAGCGGGAGTTAATGAGCAGTTCTTC. Residues: CASSSSGLAGVNEQFF.

V is TRBV4-1 and J is TRBJ1-5; D gene ambiguous. The germline V and J ends were trimmed by 1 base and 4 bases, with 8 bases remaining between them. This CDR3 spans 14 amino acids. The germline gives CDR1 MGHRA, CDR2 YSYEKL. The CDR3 nucleotides are TGCGCCAGCAGCCAAGTTAGATTGAATCAGCCCCAGCATTTT. It specifies CASSQVRLNQPQHF.

CDR3 DNA sequence: TGTGCCAGCAGCTTGGCTAGCCAGGGGGATACGCAGTATTTT. Its protein product is CASSLASQGDTQYF. This chain links TRBV5-5 with TRBJ2-3; tentatively, D is TRBD1 (6 bases). The V end lost 0 bases, the J end lost 6 bases, and 11 bases lay between the germline ends. Germline lookup yields CDR1 SGHKS and CDR2 YYEKEE (reference sequence). CDR3 length: 14 residues.

The chain couples TRBV5-1 to TRBJ1-1; 9 bases are a match to TRBD1. Germline V CDR1 and CDR2: SGHRS, YFSETQ. After removal of 4 bases from V and 2 bases from J, the junction contained 9 bases not matched to a gene. The CDR3 totals 16 residues. The CDR3 DNA reads as TGCGCCAGCAGCCCGTCCCGACAGGGGGTAAACACTGAAGCTTTCTTT. Protein product: CASSPSRQGVNTEAFF.

This sequence joins TRBV19 and TRBJ2-3; D is ambiguous. The germline V gene has CDR1 LNHDA and CDR2 SQIVND (reference sequence). This CDR3 region has 13 residues. Trimming cost V 7 bases and J 5 bases, with 13 bases left between them. In nucleotides, the CDR3 is TGTGCCAGTACCTCCAGAATTCGAGATACGCAGTATTTT. Protein sequence: CASTSRIRDTQYF.

The rearrangement uses TRBV7-3 and TRBJ2-5; 8 bases agree with TRBD1. Trimming removed 2 bases from V and 5 bases from J; junction bases left unmatched: 19. There are 19 residues in the CDR3. Germline loops: CDR1 SGHTA, CDR2 FQGTGA. The CDR3 region is CASSLALGQGGKSTETQYF. In nucleotides, the CDR3 is TGTGCCAGCAGCTTAGCCTTAGGACAGGGCGGCAAAAGTACCGAGACCCAGTACTTC. The full variable domain, its missing parts supplied by reference TRBV7-3 and TRBJ2-5, is GAGVSQTPSNKVTEKGKYVELRCDPISGHTALYWYRQSLGQGPEFLIYFQGTGAADDSGLPNDRFFAVRPEGSVSTLKIQRTERGDSAVYLCASSLALGQGGKSTETQYFGPGTRLLVL.

The CDR3 DNA reads TGTGCCAGTAGTCCCCGGGACAGGGGAACGAACACCGGGGAGCTGTTTTTT. It translates to CASSPRDRGTNTGELFF. The chain carries TRBV19 and TRBJ2-2; 10 nucleotides agree with TRBD1. The CDR3 loop spans 17 amino acids. V lost 5 bases, J lost 0 bases, and 6 bases stayed unmatched. The germline V gene has CDR1 LNHDA and CDR2 SQIVND (reference sequence).

Only a few counts were recorded for this clone. V and J are TRBV29-1 and TRBJ1-3, with 11 bases aligning to TRBD1. This CDR3 has 14 residues. J gave up 1 base and V 6 bases, and 2 bases lay outside the gene matches. The germline V gene encodes CDR1 SQVTM and CDR2 ANQGSEA. CDR3 bases: TGCAGCGTGAGGGACAGGGGGTCTGGAAACACCATATATTTT. Its protein is CSVRDRGSGNTIYF. The full variable domain, its missing parts supplied by reference TRBV29-1 and TRBJ1-3, is SAVISQKPSRDICQRGTSLTIQCQVDSQVTMMFWYRQQPGQSLTLIATANQGSEATYESGFVIDKFPISRPNLTFSTLTVSNMSPEDSSIYLCSVRDRGSGNTIYFGEGSWLTVV.

The chain uses TRBV7-8 and TRBJ2-1; the match to TRBD1 covers 12 bases. J lost 6 bases, V lost 2 bases, and 8 bases had no gene match. Per germline, CDR1 SGHVS and CDR2 FQNEAQ. CDR3 length equals 17 residues. The CDR3 spells CASSLPTGTGGFNEQFF. CDR3 DNA: TGTGCCAGCAGCTTACCTACCGGGACAGGGGGCTTCAATGAGCAGTTCTTC.

This chain links TRBV15 with TRBJ2-7; 8 bases line up with TRBD2. This CDR3 has 15 residues. Germline V lookup: CDR1 LNHNV, CDR2 YYDKDF (reference sequence). V shed 1 base and J 5 bases; nucleotides not matched to a gene: 7. CDR3 nucleotides: TGTGCCACCAGCAGAGTGGGCGGGGGGATGGACGAGCAGTACTTC. Residues: CATSRVGGGMDEQYF.

The gene calls are TRBV5-4 and TRBJ2-7; maybe TRBD2 (5 bases). The V end lost 0 bases, the J end lost 0 bases, and 22 bases lay between the germline ends. The CDR3 is 19 amino acids. In germline, CDR1 is SGHNT, CDR2 YYREEE (reference sequence). The CDR3 sequence: CASSLVRQEAYRNSYEQYF. CDR3 nucleotide sequence: TGTGCCAGCAGCTTGGTCCGGCAGGAGGCTTATAGGAACTCCTACGAGCAGTACTTC. Full variable domain (missing parts from reference TRBV5-4 and TRBJ2-7): ETGVTQSPTHLIKTRGQQVTLRCSSQSGHNTVSWYQQALGQGPQFIFQYYREEENGRGNFPPRFSGLQFPNYSSELNVNALELDDSALYLCASSLVRQEAYRNSYEQYFGPGTRLTVT.

This chain uses TRBV7-2 with TRBJ2-7; D is ambiguous. The germline CDR1 and CDR2 sequences are SGHTA and FQGNSA. Deletions cut 5 bases from V and 6 bases from J, with 11 bases between. The CDR3 covers 12 residues. The CDR3 sequence: CASSQNTVEQYF. CDR3 nucleotides: TGTGCCAGCAGCCAAAATACGGTCGAGCAGTACTTC.

The chain is built from TRBV2 and TRBJ2-6; 9 nucleotides match TRBD1. CDR3 length: 16 amino acids. Looked up from germline, CDR1 is SNHLY and CDR2 is FYNNEI. Trimming removed 8 bases from V and 0 bases from J; junction bases left unmatched: 5. CDR3 protein: CASGRDRDSGANVLTF. In nucleotides, the CDR3 is TGTGCCAGCGGGCGGGACAGGGACTCTGGGGCCAACGTCCTGACTTTC.

This clone is a singleton in its sample. This rearrangement joins TRBV7-2 to TRBJ2-3; 8 nucleotides line up with TRBD2. The trim removed 4 bases at V and 0 bases at J, leaving 6 bases unmatched. Germline CDR1 SGHTA, CDR2 FQGNSA. The CDR3 runs to 16 residues. The CDR3 region has the DNA TGTGCCAGCAGCTCGCGACTAGCGCCGAGCACAGATACGCAGTATTTT. This gives the protein CASSSRLAPSTDTQYF.